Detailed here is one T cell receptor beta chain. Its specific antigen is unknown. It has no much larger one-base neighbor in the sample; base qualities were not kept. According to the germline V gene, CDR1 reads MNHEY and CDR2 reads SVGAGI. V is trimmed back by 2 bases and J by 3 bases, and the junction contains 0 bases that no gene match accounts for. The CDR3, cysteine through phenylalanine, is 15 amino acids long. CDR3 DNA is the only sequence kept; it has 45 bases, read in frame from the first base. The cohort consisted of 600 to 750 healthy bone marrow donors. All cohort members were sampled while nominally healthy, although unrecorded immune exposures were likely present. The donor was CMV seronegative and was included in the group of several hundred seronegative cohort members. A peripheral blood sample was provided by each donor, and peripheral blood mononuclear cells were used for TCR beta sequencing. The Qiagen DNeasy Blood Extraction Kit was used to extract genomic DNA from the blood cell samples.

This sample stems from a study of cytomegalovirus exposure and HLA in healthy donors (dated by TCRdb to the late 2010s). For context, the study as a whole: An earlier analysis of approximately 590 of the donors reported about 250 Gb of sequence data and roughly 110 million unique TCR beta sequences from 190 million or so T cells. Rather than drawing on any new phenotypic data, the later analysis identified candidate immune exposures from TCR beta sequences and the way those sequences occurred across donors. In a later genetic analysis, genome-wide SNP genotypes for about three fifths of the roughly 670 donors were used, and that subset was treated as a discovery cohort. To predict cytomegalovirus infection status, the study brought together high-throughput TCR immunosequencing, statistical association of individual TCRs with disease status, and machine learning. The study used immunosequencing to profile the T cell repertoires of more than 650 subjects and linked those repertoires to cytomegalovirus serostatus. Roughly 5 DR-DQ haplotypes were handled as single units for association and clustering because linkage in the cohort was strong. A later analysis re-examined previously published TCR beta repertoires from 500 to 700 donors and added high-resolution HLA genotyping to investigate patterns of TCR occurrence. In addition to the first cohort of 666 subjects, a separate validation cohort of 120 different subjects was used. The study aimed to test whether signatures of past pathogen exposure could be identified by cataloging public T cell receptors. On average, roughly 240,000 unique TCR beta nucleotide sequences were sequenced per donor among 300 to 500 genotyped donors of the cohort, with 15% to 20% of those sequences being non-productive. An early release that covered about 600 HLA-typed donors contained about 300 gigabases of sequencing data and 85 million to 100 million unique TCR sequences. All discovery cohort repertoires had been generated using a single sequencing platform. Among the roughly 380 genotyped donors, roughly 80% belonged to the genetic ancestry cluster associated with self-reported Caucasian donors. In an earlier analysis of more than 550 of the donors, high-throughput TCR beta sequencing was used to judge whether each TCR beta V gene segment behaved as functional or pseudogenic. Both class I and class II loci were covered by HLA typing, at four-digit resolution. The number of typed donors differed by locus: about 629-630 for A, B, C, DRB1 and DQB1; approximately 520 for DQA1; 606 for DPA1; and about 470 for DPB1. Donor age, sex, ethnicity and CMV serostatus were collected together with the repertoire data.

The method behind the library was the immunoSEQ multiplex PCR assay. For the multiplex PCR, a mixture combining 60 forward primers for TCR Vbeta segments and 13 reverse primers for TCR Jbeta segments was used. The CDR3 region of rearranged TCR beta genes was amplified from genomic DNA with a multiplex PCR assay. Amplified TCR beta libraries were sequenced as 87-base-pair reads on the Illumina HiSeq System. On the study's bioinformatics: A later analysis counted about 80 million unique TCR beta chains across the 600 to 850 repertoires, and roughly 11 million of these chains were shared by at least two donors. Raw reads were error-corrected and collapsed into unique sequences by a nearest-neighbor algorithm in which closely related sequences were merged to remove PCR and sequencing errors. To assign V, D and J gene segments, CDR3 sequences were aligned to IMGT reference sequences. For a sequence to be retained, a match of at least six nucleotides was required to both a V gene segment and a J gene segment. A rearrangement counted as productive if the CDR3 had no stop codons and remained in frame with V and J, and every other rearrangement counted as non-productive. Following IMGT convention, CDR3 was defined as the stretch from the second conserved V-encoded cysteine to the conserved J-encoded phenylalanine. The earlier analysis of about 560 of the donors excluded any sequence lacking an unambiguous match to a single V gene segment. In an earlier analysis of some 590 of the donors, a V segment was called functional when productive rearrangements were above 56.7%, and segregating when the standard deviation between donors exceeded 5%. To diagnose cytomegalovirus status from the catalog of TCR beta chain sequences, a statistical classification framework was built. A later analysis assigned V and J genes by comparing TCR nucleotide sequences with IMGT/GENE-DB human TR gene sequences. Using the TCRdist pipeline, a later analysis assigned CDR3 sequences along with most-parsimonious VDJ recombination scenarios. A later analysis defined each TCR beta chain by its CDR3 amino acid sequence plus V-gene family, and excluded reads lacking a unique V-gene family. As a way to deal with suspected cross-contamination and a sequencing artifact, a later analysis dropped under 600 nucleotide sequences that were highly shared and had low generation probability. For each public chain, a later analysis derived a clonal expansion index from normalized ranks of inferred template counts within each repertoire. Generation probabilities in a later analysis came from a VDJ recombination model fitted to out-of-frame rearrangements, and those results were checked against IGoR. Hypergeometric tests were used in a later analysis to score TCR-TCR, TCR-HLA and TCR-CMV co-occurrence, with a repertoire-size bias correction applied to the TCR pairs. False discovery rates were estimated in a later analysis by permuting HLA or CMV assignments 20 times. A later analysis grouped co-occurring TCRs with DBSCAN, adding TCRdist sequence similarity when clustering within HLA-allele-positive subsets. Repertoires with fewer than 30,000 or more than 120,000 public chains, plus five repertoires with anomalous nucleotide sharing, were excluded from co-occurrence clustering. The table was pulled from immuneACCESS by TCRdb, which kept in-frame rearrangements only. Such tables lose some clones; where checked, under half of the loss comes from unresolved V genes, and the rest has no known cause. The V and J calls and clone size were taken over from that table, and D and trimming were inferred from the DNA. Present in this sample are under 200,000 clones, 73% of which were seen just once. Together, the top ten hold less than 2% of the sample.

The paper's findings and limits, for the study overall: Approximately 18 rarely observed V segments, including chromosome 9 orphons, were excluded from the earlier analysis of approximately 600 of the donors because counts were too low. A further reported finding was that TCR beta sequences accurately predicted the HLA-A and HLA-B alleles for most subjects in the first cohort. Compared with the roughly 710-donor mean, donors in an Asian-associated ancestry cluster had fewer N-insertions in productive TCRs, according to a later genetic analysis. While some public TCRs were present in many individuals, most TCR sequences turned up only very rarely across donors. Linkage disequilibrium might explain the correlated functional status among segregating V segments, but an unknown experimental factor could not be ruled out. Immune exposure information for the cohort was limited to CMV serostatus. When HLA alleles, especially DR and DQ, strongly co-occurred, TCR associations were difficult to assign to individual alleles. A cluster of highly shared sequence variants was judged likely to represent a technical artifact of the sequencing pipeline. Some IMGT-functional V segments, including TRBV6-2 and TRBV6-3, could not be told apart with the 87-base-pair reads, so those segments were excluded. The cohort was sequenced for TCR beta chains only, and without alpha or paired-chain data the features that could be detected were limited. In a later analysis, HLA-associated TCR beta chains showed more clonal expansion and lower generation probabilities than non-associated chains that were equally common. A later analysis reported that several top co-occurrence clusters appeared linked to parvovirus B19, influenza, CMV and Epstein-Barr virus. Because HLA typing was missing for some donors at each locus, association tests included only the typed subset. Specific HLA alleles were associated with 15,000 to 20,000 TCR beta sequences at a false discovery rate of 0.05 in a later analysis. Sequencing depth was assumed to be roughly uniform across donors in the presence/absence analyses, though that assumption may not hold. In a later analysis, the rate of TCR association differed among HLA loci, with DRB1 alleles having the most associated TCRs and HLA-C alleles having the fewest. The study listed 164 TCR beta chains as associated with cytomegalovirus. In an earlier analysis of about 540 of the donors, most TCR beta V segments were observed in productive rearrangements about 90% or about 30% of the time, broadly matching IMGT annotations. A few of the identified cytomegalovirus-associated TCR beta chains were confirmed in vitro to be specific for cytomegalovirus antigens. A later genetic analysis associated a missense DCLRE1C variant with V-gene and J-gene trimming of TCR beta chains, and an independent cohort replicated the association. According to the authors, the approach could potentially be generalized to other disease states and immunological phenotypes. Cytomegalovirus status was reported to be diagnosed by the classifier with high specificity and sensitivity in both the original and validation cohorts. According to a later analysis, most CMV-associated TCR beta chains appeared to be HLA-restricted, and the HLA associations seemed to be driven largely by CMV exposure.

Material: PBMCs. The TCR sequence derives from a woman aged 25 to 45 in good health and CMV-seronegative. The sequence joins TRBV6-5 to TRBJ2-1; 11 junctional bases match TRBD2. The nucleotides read TGTGCCAGCAGTTACGGGACTAGCGGCTACAATGAGCAGTTCTTC. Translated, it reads CASSYGTSGYNEQFF.